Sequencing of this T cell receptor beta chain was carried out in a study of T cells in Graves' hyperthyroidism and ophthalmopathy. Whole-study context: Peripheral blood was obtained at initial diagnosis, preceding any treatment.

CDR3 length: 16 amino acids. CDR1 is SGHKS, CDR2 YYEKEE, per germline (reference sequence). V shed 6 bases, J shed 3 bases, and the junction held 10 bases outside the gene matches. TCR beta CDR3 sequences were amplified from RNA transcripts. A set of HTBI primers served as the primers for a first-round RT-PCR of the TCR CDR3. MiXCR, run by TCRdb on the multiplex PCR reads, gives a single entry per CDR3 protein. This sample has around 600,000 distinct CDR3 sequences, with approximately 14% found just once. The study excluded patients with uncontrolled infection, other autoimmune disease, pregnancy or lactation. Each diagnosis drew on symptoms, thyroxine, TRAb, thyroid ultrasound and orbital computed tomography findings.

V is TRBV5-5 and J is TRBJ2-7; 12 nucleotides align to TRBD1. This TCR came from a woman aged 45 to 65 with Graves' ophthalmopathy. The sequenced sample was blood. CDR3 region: CASTTGTGGVLYEQYF. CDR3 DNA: TGTGCCAGCACCACAGGGACAGGGGGCGTCCTCTACGAGCAGTACTTC.